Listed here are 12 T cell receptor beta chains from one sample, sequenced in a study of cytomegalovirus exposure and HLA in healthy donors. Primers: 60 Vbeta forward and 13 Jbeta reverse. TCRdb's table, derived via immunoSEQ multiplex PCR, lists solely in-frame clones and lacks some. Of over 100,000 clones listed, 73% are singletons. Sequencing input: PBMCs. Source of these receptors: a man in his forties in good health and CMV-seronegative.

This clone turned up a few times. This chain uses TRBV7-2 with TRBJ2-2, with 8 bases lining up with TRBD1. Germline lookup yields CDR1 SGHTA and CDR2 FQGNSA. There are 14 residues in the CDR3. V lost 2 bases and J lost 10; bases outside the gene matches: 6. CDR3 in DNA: TGTGCCAGCAGCTTATTACAGGGGGAGTTGGAGCTGTTTTTT. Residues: CASSLLQGELELFF. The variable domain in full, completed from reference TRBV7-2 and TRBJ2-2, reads GAGVSQSPSNKVTEKGKDVELRCDPISGHTALYWYRQSLGQGLEFLIYFQGNSAPDKSGLPSDRFSAERTGGSVSTLTIQRTQQEDSAVYLCASSLLQGELELFFGEGSRLTVL.

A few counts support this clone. Here the CDR3 reads CASSQQGANEKLFF. Written as DNA, the CDR3 is TGCGCCAGCAGCCAACAGGGGGCTAATGAAAAACTGTTTTTT. The V and J genes are TRBV4-3 and TRBJ1-4; 7 nucleotides align to TRBD1. Looked up from germline, CDR1 is LGHNA and CDR2 is YSLEER. The J segment lost 3 bases and the V segment lost 2 bases, leaving 0 bases of the junction unmatched. The CDR3 is 14 residues long.

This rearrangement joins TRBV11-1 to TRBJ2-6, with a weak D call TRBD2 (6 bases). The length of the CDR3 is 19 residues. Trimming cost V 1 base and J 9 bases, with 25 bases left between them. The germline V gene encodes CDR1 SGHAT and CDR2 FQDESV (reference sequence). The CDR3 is CASSLESPGLGLFGNVLTF. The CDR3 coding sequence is TGTGCCAGCAGCTTAGAGTCTCCGGGACTCGGTCTCTTTGGCAACGTCCTGACTTTC.

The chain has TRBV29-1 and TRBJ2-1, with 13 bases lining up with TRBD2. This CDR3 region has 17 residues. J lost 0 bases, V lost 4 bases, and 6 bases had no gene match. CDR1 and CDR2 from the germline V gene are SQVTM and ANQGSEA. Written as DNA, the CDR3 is TGCAGCGTTGTAGGACTAGCGGGGGTTCGCTCCTACAATGAGCAGTTCTTC. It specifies CSVVGLAGVRSYNEQFF.

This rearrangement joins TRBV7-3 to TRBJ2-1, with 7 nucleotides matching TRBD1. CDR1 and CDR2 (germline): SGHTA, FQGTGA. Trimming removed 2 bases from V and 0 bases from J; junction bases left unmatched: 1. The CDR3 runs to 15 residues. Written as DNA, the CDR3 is TGTGCCAGCAGCTTAGACAGGGACTCCTACAATGAGCAGTTCTTC. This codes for CASSLDRDSYNEQFF. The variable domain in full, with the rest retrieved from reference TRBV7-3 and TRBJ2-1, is GAGVSQTPSNKVTEKGKYVELRCDPISGHTALYWYRQSLGQGPEFLIYFQGTGAADDSGLPNDRFFAVRPEGSVSTLKIQRTERGDSAVYLCASSLDRDSYNEQFFGPGTRLTVL.

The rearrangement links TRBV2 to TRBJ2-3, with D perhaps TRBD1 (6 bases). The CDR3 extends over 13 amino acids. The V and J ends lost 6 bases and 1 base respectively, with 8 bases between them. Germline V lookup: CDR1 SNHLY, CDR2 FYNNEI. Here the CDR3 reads CASRDRGTDTQYF. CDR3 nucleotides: TGTGCCAGCAGGGACAGAGGCACAGATACGCAGTATTTT. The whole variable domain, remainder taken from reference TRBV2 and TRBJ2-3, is EPEVTQTPSHQVTQMGQEVILRCVPISNHLYFYWYRQILGQKVEFLVSFYNNEISEKSEIFDDQFSVERPDGSNFTLKIRSTKLEDSAMYFCASRDRGTDTQYFGPGTRLTVL.

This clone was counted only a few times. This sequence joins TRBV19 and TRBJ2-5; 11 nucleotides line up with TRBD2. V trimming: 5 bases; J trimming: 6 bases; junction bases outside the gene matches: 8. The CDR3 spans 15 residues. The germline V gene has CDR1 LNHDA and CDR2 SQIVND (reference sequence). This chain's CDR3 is CASSFNSGGAKTQYF. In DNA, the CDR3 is TGTGCCAGTAGTTTCAATAGCGGGGGGGCAAAGACCCAGTACTTC. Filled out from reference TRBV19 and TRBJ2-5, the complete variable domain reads DGGITQSPKYLFRKEGQNVTLSCEQNLNHDAMYWYRQDPGQGLRLIYYSQIVNDFQKGDIAEGYSVSREKKESFPLTVTSAQKNPTAFYLCASSFNSGGAKTQYFGPGTRLLVL.

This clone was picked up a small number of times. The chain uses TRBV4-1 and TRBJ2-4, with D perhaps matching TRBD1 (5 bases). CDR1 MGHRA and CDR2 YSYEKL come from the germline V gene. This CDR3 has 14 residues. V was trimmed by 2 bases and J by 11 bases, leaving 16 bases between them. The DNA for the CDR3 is TGCGCCAGCAGCCAAACACAGCTAGGGGATGTTCAGTACTTC. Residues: CASSQTQLGDVQYF.

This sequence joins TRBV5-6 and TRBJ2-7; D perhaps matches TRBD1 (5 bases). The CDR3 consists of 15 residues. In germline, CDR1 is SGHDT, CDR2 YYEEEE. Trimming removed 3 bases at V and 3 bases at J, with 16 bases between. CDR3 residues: CASSYDRQIGYEQYF. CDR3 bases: TGTGCCAGCAGCTATGATCGACAGATTGGCTACGAGCAGTACTTC.

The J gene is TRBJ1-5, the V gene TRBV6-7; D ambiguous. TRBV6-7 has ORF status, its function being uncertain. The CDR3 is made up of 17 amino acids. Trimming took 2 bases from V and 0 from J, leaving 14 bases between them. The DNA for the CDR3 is TGTGCCAGCAGTTACCCTCCCGACATGTATAGCAATCAGCCCCAGCATTTT. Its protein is CASSYPPDMYSNQPQHF.

The CDR3 coding sequence is TGTGCCAGCAGCCCCCGGCGGGGAAGCTCCTACGAGCAGTACTTC. Protein sequence: CASSPRRGSSYEQYF. V is TRBV13 and J is TRBJ2-7; D might be TRBD2 (6 bases). Germline V gives CDR1 PRHDT, CDR2 FYEKMQ (reference sequence). V was pared by 5 bases and J by 0 bases, with 14 bases between. The CDR3 consists of 15 residues.

CDR3: CASSPIPPGLGIQETQYF. CDR3 bases: TGTGCCAGCAGCCCCATCCCCCCGGGACTAGGCATCCAAGAGACCCAGTACTTC. The chain has TRBV11-1 and TRBJ2-5, with 8 nucleotides matching TRBD2. V dropped 5 bases and J dropped 1; count of bases not matched to a gene: 15. Germline V gene sequence: CDR1 SGHAT, CDR2 FQDESV (reference sequence). The CDR3 is 18 amino acids.